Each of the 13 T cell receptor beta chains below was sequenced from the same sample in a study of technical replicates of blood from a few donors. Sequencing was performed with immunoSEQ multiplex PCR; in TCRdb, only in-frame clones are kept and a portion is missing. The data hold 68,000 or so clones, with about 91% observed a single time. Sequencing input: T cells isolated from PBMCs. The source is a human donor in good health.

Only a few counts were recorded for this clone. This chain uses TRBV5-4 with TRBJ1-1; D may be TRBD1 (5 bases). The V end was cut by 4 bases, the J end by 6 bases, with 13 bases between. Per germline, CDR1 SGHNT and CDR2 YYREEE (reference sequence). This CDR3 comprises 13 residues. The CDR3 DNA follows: TGTGCCAGCAGCGCCTTACAGGCGCCTGAAGCTTTCTTT. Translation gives CASSALQAPEAFF.

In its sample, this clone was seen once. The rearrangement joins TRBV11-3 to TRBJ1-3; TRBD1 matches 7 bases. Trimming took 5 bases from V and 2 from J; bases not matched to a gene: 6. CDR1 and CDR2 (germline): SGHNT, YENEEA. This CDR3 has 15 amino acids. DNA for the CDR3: TGTGCCAGCAGCATACCGGGACAGACTGGAAACACCATATATTTT. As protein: CASSIPGQTGNTIYF.

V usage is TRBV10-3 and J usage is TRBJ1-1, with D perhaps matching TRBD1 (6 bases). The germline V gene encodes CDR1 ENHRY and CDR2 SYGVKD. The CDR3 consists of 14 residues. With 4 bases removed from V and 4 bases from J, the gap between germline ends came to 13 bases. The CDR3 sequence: CAISGQQGFTEAFF. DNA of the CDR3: TGTGCCATCAGTGGACAACAGGGTTTCACTGAAGCTTTCTTT.

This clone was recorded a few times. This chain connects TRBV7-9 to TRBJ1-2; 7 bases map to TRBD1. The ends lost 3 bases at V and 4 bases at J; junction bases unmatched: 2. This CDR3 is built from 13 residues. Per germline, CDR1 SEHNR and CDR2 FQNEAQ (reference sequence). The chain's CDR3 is CASSLGDSYGYTF. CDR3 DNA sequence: TGTGCCAGCAGCTTGGGGGACAGCTATGGCTACACCTTC.

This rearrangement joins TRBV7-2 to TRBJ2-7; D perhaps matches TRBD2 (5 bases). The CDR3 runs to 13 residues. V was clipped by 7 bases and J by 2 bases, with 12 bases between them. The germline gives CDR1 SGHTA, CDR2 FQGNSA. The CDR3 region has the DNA TGTGCCAGCAATTTCGGGGTCGCCTACGAGCAGTACTTC. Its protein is CASNFGVAYEQYF. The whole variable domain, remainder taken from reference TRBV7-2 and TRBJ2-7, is GAGVSQSPSNKVTEKGKDVELRCDPISGHTALYWYRQSLGQGLEFLIYFQGNSAPDKSGLPSDRFSAERTGGSVSTLTIQRTQQEDSAVYLCASNFGVAYEQYFGPGTRLTVT.

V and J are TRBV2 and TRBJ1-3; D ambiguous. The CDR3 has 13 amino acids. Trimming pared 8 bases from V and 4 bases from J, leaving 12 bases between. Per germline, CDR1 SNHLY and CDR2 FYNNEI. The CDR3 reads CASLSGAGNTIYF. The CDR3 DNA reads TGTGCCAGCCTCTCGGGAGCAGGAAACACCATATATTTT.

The CDR3 coding sequence is TGTGCCGTGGGGGCACCAAAGAGCTCTGGAAACACCATATATTTT. Its translation is CAVGAPKSSGNTIYF. The V gene is TRBV7-9, the J gene TRBJ1-3, with D possibly being TRBD1 (6 bases). V was shortened by 11 bases and J by 0 bases, with 17 bases between the two germline ends. The CDR3 loop spans 15 amino acids. CDR1 and CDR2 from the germline V gene are SEHNR and FQNEAQ (reference sequence).

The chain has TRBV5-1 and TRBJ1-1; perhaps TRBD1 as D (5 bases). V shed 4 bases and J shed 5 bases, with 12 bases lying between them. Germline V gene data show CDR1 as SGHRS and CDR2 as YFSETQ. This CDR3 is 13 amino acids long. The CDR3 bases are TGCGCCAGCAGCGTGACAGCTAATACTGAAGCTTTCTTT. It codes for CASSVTANTEAFF. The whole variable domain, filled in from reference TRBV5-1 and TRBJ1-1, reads KAGVTQTPRYLIKTRGQQVTLSCSPISGHRSVSWYQQTPGQGLQFLFEYFSETQRNKGNFPGRFSGRQFSNSRSEMNVSTLELGDSALYLCASSVTANTEAFFGQGTRLTVV.

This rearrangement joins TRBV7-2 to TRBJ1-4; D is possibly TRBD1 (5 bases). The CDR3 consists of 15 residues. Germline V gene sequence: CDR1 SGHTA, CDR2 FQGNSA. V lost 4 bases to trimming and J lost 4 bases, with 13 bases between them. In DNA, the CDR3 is TGTGCCAGCAGCTCCATGGGGCGGATTAATGAAAAACTGTTTTTT. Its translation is CASSSMGRINEKLFF.

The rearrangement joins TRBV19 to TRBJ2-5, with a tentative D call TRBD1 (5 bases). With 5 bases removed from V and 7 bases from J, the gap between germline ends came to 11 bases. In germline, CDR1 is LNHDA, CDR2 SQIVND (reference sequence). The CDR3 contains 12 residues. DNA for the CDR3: TGTGCCAGTAGTCAGCAGGGTGGGACCCAGTACTTC. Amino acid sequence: CASSQQGGTQYF.

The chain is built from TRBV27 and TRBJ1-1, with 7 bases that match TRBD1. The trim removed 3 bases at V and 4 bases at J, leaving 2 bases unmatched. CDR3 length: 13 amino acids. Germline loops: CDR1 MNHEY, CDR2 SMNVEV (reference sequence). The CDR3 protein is CASSFYRGTEAFF. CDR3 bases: TGTGCCAGCAGTTTCTACAGGGGCACTGAAGCTTTCTTT.

CDR3 region: CASSQDVDRELDQPQHF. CDR3 nucleotides: TGTGCCAGCAGCCAAGACGTCGATAGGGAACTAGATCAGCCCCAGCATTTT. The rearrangement uses TRBV4-2 and TRBJ1-5, with D hard to call. The CDR3 totals 17 residues. Trimming removed 0 bases at V and 5 bases at J, with 17 bases between. CDR1 and CDR2 from the germline V gene are LGHNA and YNFKEQ.

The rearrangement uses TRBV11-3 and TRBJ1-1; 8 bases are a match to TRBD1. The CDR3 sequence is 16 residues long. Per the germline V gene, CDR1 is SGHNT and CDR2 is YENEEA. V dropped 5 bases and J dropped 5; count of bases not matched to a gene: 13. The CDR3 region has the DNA TGTGCCAGCAGCCCGAGGACAGGGTCGGTCAAGACTGAAGCTTTCTTT. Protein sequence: CASSPRTGSVKTEAFF.